The entry below gives a single T cell receptor beta chain sequence along with its context. Using its own MiXCR run on the 5' RACE reads, TCRdb lists one record per CDR3 protein. The table records 400,000 or so distinct CDR3 sequences, around 21% of them present only once. This record belongs to a study of T-cell memory formation after mild COVID-19. Study-level information: Largely, the TCR clusters proved donor specific.

The CDR3 spans 15 residues. Germline CDR1 LGHDT, CDR2 YNNKEL (reference sequence). Trimming cost V 0 bases and J 2 bases, with 8 bases left between them. Material: PBMCs or a T cell subset sorted from them (not recorded which). This clonotype was sampled from an adult woman who had mild COVID-19 (a few samples of this study predate the infection). Cell type and time point are not known. The V call is TRBV3-1, the J call TRBJ2-1; D might be TRBD2 (6 bases). The CDR3 region is CASSQDSGTYNEQFF. Here the CDR3 DNA reads TGTGCCAGCAGCCAAGATAGCGGAACCTACAATGAGCAGTTCTTC.